The T cell receptor beta chain described here comes from a study of OX40 agonist ivuxolimab in advanced cancers. CDR1 SGHKS and CDR2 YYEKEE come from the germline V gene (reference sequence). V lost 4 bases and J lost 9, with 11 bases in between. The CDR3 totals 12 residues. Sequencing was performed with immunoSEQ multiplex PCR; in TCRdb, only in-frame clones are kept and a portion is missing. The sample has about 47,000 clones; roughly nine tenths are singletons. The source is an adult with an advanced solid tumor such as melanoma, head and neck, liver or kidney cancer. The sequences come from CD4+ or CD8+ T cells sorted from blood, collected in a trial of the OX40 agonist ivuxolimab. The J gene is TRBJ2-1, the V gene TRBV5-5, with D unclear. CDR3: CASSLLLPEQFF. The CDR3 DNA follows: TGTGCCAGCAGCCTACTGCTCCCTGAGCAGTTCTTC. The full variable domain, with the rest looked up from reference TRBV5-5 and TRBJ2-1, is DAGVTQSPTHLIKTRGQQVTLRCSPISGHKSVSWYQQVLGQGPQFIFQYYEKEERGRGNFPDRFSARQFPNYSSELNVNALLLGDSALYLCASSLLLPEQFFGPGTRLTVL.